This TCR beta chain is drawn from a study of coeliac disease. Broader study findings: Lower clonality than controls marked TRB and TRG repertoires from active celiac intraepithelial and lamina propria samples.

Sequencing used one aliquot of 500,000 or so cells per fraction. This clone was observed a handful of times. Its antigen is unidentified. The sample holds other DNA sequences that translate to the same CDR3. The table came from immunoSEQ multiplex PCR; TCRdb's copy has only in-frame clones and leaves some out. Of thousands of clones listed, approximately 74% were seen once; the top ten hold roughly 3.9%. V was pared by 0 bases and J by 4 bases, with 14 bases between. The length of the CDR3 is 15 residues. The germline CDR1 and CDR2 sequences are SGHDT and YYEEEE. V is TRBV5-6 and J is TRBJ2-7; a possible D gene is TRBD2 (6 bases). The specimen was lamina propria lymphocytes from the gut. This TCR was recovered from a woman under 30 with active celiac disease. Written as DNA, the CDR3 is TGTGCCAGCAGCTTGGCCGCCGGGAGATATTACGAGCAGTACTTC. As protein: CASSLAAGRYYEQYF.